This is a list of T cell receptor beta chains from one sample in a study of blood T cell repertoires in COVID-19. TCRdb keeps only in-frame clones here, not all; method: immunoSEQ multiplex PCR. The table records some 260,000 clones, 70% to 90% of them present only once. Sample: peripheral blood. The source is a woman in her thirties or forties who had recovered from COVID-19. Each CDR3 is given without its conserved first and last residue. Fields, in order: V gene, clone size, J gene, CDR3 protein. Rows may omit the clone size; those that give it use once, few, many or a size class.

>TRBV9|-|TRBJ2-7
ASSGSYEYSYEQY
>TRBV25-1|-|TRBJ1-1
ASSPDRGVVVAF
>TRBV12-3/TRBV12-4|-|TRBJ1-1
ASRLTGGTEAF
>TRBV7-2|-|TRBJ2-7
ASSLVETYEQY
>TRBV7-2|-|TRBJ2-5
ASSFPGQGLQETQY
>TRBV5-4|-|TRBJ2-1
ASSLVLANEQF
>TRBV15|-|TRBJ2-7
ATSRPREQQY
>TRBV5-4|-|TRBJ2-7
ASSSGLEYYEQY
>TRBV19|-|TRBJ2-3
ASRAWTSGGTTDTQY
>TRBV25-1|-|TRBJ1-2
AAGKGAHGYT
>TRBV7-3|-|TRBJ1-2
ASSLTDRGNYGYT
>TRBV7-9|-|TRBJ2-4
ASSLVSLAKNIQY
>TRBV7-8|-|TRBJ2-1
ASSLIQDEQF
>TRBV6-6|-|TRBJ1-4
ASRLQGAGEKLF
>TRBV9|-|TRBJ2-2
ASSGTSGRNTGELF
>TRBV7-6|-|TRBJ1-1
ASSLAESGVYTEAF
>TRBV29-1|once|TRBJ2-5
SVERDWRETQY
>TRBV4-2|-|TRBJ1-4
ASSQDLHRDNEKLF
>TRBV7-2|-|TRBJ1-1
ASSLYGGMNTEAF
>TRBV4-3|-|TRBJ2-2
ASSQRPGSGTGELF
>TRBV11-2|-|TRBJ2-2
ASSSSTGELF
>TRBV3-1/TRBV3-2|-|TRBJ1-5
ANPAGGVLGPQH
>TRBV29-1|-|TRBJ2-3
SVLAGASTDTQY
>TRBV19|once|TRBJ2-2
ASSMTGYDTGELF
>TRBV11-2|-|TRBJ2-4
ASSQGGQVSIQY
>TRBV9|-|TRBJ2-5
ASSVAGSQETQY
>TRBV18|-|TRBJ1-4
ASSRDSPRHEKLF
>TRBV6-1|-|TRBJ2-7
ASSEGGPGSYEQY
>TRBV7-2|-|TRBJ1-2
ASSLMYRVDLVHYGYT
>TRBV7-2|-|TRBJ2-1
ASSLLTGTGAYNEQF
>TRBV7-9|-|TRBJ1-6
ASSVTGDYTPLH
>TRBV9|-|TRBJ1-3
ASSGQGRGNTIY
>TRBV6-5|-|TRBJ1-2
ATGTDGYT
>TRBV5-4|-|TRBJ2-3
ASSSGLAGYRDTQY
>TRBV7-9|-|TRBJ2-3
ASSLPGGKTDTQY
>TRBV7-9|-|TRBJ1-1
ASSLEYGQGPRGGTEAF
>TRBV7-6|-|TRBJ2-5
ASSLRVEYQETQY
>TRBV7-9|-|TRBJ2-7
ASSSGYSYEQY
>TRBV18|-|TRBJ2-2
ASSLNRDSGELF
>TRBV7-9|-|TRBJ2-6
ASRTTGAGANVLT
>TRBV5-1|-|TRBJ1-6
ASSLAPTGGNSPLH
>TRBV2|-|TRBJ1-3
ASSVRHRGSWGNTIY
>TRBV7-9|-|TRBJ1-4
ASRGTGGTFEKLF